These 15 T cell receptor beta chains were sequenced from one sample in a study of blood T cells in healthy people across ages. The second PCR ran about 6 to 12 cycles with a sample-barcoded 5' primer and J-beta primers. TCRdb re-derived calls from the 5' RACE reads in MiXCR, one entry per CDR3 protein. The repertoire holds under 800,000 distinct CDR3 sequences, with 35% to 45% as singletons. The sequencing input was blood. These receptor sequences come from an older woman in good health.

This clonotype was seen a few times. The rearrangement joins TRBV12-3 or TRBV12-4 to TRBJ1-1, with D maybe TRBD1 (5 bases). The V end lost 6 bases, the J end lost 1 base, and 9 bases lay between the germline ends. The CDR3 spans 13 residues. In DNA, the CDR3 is TGTGCCAGCAGCGCCAGGGAGAACACTGAAGCTTTCTTT. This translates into CASSARENTEAFF.

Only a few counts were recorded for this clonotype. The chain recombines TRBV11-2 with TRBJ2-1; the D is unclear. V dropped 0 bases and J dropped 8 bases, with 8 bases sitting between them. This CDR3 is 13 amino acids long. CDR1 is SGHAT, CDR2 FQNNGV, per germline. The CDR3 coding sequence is TGTGCCAGCAGCTTAGATCGAGGCCATGAGCAGTTCTTC. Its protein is CASSLDRGHEQFF.

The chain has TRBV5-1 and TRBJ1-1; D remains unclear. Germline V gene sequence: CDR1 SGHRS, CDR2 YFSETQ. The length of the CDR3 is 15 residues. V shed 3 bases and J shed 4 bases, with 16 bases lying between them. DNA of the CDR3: TGCGCCAGCAGCTACCAGGAGGAAAGCGGCACTGAAGCTTTCTTT. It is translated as CASSYQEESGTEAFF.

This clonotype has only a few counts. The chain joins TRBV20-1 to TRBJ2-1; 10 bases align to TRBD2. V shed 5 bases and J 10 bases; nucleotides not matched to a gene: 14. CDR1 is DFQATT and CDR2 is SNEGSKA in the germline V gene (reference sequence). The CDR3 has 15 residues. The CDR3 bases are TGCAGTGCTCCCTCGGCTAGCGGGGGCCGAGGAGAGCAGTTCTTC. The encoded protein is CSAPSASGGRGEQFF.

Here the CDR3 reads CASSQVGTPSRQFF. As DNA, the CDR3 is TGTGCCAGCAGCCAAGTCGGGACGCCGTCCCGGCAGTTCTTC. V is TRBV3-1 and J is TRBJ2-1; D is tentatively TRBD1 or TRBD2 (5 bases each). Trimming left V 1 base short and J 12 bases short, with 16 bases between. This CDR3 is built from 14 residues. The germline gives CDR1 LGHDT, CDR2 YNNKEL (reference sequence).

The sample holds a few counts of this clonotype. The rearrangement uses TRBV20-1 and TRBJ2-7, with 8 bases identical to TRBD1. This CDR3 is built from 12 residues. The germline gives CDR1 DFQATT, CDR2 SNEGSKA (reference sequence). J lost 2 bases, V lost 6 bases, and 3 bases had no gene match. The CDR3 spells CSAAGGPYEQYF. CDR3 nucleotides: TGCAGTGCAGCAGGGGGCCCCTACGAGCAGTACTTC.

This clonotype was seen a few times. The chain's CDR3 is CASSRPSTKPKWTQYF. The CDR3 DNA reads TGTGCCAGCAGCCGACCCTCGACCAAACCAAAGTGGACCCAGTACTTC. The V gene is TRBV12-3 or TRBV12-4, the J gene TRBJ2-5; D unresolved. Trimming cost V 6 bases and J 7 bases, with 24 bases left between them. The CDR3 spans 16 residues.

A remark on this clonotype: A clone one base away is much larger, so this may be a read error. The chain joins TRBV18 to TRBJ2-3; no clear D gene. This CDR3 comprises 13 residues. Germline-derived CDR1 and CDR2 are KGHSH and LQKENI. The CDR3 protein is CASAPQDADTQYF. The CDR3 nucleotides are TGTGCCAGCGCACCACAAGACGCAGATACGCAGTATTTT.

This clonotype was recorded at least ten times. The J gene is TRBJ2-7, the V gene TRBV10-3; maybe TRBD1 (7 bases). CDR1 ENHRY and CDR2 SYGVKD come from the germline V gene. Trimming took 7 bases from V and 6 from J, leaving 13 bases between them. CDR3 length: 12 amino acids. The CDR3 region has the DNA TGTGCCATCACCCCAGGGGGGCTCGAGCAGTACTTC. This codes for CAITPGGLEQYF.

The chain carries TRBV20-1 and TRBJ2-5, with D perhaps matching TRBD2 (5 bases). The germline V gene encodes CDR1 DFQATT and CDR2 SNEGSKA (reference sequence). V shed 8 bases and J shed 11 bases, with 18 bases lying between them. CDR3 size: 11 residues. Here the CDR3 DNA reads TGCAGTCCTAACGGGCCTACGGGGCAGTACTTC. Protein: CSPNGPTGQYF.

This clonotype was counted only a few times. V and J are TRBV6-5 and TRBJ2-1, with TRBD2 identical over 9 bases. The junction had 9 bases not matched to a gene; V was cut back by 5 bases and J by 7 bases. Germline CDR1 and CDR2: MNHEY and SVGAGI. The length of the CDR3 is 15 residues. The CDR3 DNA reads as TGTGCCAGCAGTCCTTTGAGCGGGGGGATTAATGAGCAGTTCTTC. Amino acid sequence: CASSPLSGGINEQFF.

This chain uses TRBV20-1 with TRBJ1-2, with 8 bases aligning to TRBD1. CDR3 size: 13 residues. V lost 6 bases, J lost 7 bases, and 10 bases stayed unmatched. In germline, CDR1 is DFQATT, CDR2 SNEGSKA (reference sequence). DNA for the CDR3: TGCAGTGCGAACCTGGACAGGGTAGGTGGCTACACCTTC. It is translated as CSANLDRVGGYTF.

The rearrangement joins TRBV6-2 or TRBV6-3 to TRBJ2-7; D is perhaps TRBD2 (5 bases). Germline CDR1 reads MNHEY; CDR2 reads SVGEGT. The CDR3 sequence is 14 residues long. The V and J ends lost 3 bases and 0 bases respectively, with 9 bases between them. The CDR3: CASSYEGLSYEQYF. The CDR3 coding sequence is TGTGCCAGCAGTTATGAGGGCCTCTCCTACGAGCAGTACTTC.

DNA of the CDR3: TGCAGCGTTGGACAGGGGGACAATCAGCCCCAGCATTTT. It codes for CSVGQGDNQPQHF. The chain couples TRBV29-1 to TRBJ1-5, with 9 nucleotides matching TRBD1. The junction had 1 base not matched to a gene; V was cut back by 4 bases and J by 3 bases. Germline V gene data show CDR1 as SQVTM and CDR2 as ANQGSEA. The CDR3 contains 13 residues.

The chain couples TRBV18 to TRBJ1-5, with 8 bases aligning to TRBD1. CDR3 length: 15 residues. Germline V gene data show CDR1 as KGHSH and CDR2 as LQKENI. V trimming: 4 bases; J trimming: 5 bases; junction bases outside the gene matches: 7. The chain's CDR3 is CASSLGQVLHQPQHF. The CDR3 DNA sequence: TGTGCCAGCTCACTGGGACAGGTGCTACATCAGCCCCAGCATTTT. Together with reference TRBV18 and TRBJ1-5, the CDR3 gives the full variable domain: NAGVMQNPRHLVRRRGQEARLRCSPMKGHSHVYWYRQLPEEGLKFMVYLQKENIIDESGMPKERFSAEFPKEGPSILRIQQVVRGDSAAYFCASSLGQVLHQPQHFGDGTRLSIL.